There are a few counts of the clone carrying this T cell receptor (beta chain). Its antigen is not identified. The data are from a study of blood T cells in healthy people across ages. Researchers report isolating at least 7 million PBMCs per sample. V lost 7 bases to trimming and J lost 0 bases, with 13 bases between them. This CDR3 is built from 16 residues. CDR1 is SGHAT, CDR2 FQNNGV, per germline. Study-wide findings and caveats: Unknown CMV status may confound age-related changes in expanded clones. TCR beta diversity per million T cells fell roughly linearly with age.

Through a sample-barcoded 5' primer and a J-beta primer mix, a second PCR was run for 7 to 11 cycles. TCRdb redid the calling of the 5' RACE reads with MiXCR, one entry per CDR3 protein. The table includes approximately 780,000 distinct CDR3 sequences, roughly 24% detected once. These data were likewise used in another study, on T cells of mothers and their children. That source adds: Over 8 million TCR beta CDR3 reads were obtained from each mother, and some 3.1 million from each child.

This receptor was identified in a boy between 5 and 17 years old in good health. The genes are TRBV11-2 and TRBJ2-6; D is undetermined. The specimen was blood. The CDR3 DNA follows: TGTGCCAGCAAGTTCGGGCGGTACTCTGGGGCCAACGTCCTGACTTTC. It specifies CASKFGRYSGANVLTF. The whole variable domain, remainder taken from reference TRBV11-2 and TRBJ2-6, is EAGVAQSPRYKIIEKRQSVAFWCNPISGHATLYWYQQILGQGPKLLIQFQNNGVVDDSQLPKDRFSAERLKGVDSTLKIQPAKLEDSAVYLCASKFGRYSGANVLTFGAGSRLTVL.